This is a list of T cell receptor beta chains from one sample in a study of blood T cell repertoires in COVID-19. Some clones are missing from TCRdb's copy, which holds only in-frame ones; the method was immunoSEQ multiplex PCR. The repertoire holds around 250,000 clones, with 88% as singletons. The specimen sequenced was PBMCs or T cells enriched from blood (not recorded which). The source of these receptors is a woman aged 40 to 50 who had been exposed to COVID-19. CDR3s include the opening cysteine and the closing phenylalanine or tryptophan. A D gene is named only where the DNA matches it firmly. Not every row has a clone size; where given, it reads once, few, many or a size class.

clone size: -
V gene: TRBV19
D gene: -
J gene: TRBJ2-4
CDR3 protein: CASRPQGDENIQYF
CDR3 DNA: TGTGCCAGTAGGCCTCAGGGTGACGAAAACATTCAGTACTTC

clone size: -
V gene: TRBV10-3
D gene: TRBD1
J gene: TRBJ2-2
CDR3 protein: CAITLTGGDTGELFF
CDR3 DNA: TGTGCCATCACCCTGACAGGGGGGGACACCGGGGAGCTGTTTTTT

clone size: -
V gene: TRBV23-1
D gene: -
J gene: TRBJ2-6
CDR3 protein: CASSQAPHPSGANVLTF
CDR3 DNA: TGCGCCAGCAGTCAAGCCCCACACCCCTCTGGGGCCAACGTCCTGACTTTC

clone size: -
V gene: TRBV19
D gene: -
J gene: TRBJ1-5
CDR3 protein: CASSSPGGSNQPQHF
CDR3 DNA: TGTGCCAGTAGTTCGCCTGGGGGGAGCAATCAGCCCCAGCATTTT

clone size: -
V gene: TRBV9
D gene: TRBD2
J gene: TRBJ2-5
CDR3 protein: CASSSGLARTQYF
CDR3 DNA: TGTGCCAGCAGCTCCGGACTAGCTAGGACCCAGTACTTC

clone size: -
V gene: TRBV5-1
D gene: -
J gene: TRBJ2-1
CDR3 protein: CASSLRQVNNEQFF
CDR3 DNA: TGCGCCAGCAGCCTAAGACAGGTTAACAATGAGCAGTTCTTC

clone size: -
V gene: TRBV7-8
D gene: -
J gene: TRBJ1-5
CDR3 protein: CASSLAPGYSNQPQHF
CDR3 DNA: TGTGCCAGCAGCTTAGCGCCGGGTTATAGCAATCAGCCCCAGCATTTT

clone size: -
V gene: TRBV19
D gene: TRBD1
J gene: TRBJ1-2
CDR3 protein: CASRQTGTNYGYTF
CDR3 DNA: TGTGCCAGTAGACAGACAGGGACTAACTATGGCTACACCTTC

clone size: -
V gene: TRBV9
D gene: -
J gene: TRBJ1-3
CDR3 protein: CASSVLGGSGNTIYF
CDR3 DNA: TGTGCCAGCAGCGTACTTGGCGGCTCTGGAAACACCATATATTTT

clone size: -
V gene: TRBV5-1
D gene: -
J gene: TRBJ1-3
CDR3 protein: CASSFNSGNTIYF
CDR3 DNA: TGCGCCAGCAGCTTCAACTCTGGAAACACCATATATTTT

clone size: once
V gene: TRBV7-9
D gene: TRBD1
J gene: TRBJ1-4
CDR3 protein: CASSPQDRFREKLFF
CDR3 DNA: TGTGCCAGCAGCCCTCAGGACAGGTTCCGTGAAAAACTGTTTTTT

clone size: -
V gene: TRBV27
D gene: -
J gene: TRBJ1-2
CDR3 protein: CASSQTGYGYTF
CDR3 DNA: TGTGCCAGCAGTCAGACAGGCTATGGCTACACCTTC

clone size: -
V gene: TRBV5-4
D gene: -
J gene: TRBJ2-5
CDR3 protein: CASSLSTDPEETQYF
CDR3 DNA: TGTGCCAGCAGCTTGAGTACAGACCCCGAGGAGACCCAGTACTTC

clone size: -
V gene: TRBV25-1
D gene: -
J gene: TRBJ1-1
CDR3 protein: CASRGGRFEAFF
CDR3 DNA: TGTGCCAGCAGGGGAGGTAGGTTTGAAGCTTTCTTT